This T cell receptor beta chain was sequenced during a study of cytomegalovirus exposure and HLA in healthy donors. Study-wide context: About 180 million T cells yielded 100 million to 130 million unique TCR beta sequences, as an earlier analysis found.

Comments on this clone: Antigen unknown.

Amplification used 60 Vbeta primers and 13 Jbeta primers. Clones were read by immunoSEQ multiplex PCR, and TCRdb kept only the in-frame ones, dropping some. The repertoire includes fewer than 200,000 clones, over 80% of them detected once, and 2% to 2.5% sits in the top ten. Findings and caveats of the study: Reports state that TCR beta sequences accurately predicted most subjects' HLA-A and HLA-B alleles. TCR beta sequences numbering 15,000 to 20,000 were associated with HLA alleles at 0.05 false discovery rate in a later analysis.

This clonotype was sampled from a male donor in good health and CMV-seronegative. The sample was PBMCs.

The CDR3 region has the DNA TGTGCCAGCAGCCGCACCCTAGGGACAGCGAACACTGAAGCTTTCTTT. Translating gives CASSRTLGTANTEAFF. V is TRBV7-2 and J is TRBJ1-1; 7 bases map to TRBD1. The ends lost 5 bases at V and 1 base at J; junction bases unmatched: 10. Germline V CDR1 and CDR2: SGHTA, FQGNSA. The CDR3 sequence is 16 residues long.